Shown below are 3 T cell receptor beta chains from a single sample sequenced in a study of cytomegalovirus exposure and HLA in healthy donors (dated by TCRdb to about 2017). Libraries came from the immunoSEQ multiplex PCR assay. For the multiplex PCR, a mixture combining 60 forward primers for TCR Vbeta segments and 13 reverse primers for TCR Jbeta segments was used. The clones in this table, taken by TCRdb from immuneACCESS, are in-frame only. Not every clone is retained; where verified, under half of the shortfall comes from an unresolved V gene, and the cause of the rest is unknown. The sample's table lists a count of roughly 120,000 clones. The top ten constitute approximately 3.9% of the sample. The sequencing sample was made of PBMCs. These receptors were taken from a man aged 18 to 35 in good health and CMV-seronegative.

This chain joins TRBV7-9 and TRBJ1-3; D unclear. The CDR3 covers 14 residues. CDR1 SEHNR and CDR2 FQNEAQ come from the germline V gene (reference sequence). The V end lost 2 bases, the J end lost 0 bases, and 5 bases lay between the germline ends. CDR3 nucleotides: TGTGCCAGCAGCTTATCGAGCTCTGGAAACACCATATATTTT. Translating gives CASSLSSSGNTIYF.

The rearrangement links TRBV27 to TRBJ2-3; 14 bases are a match to TRBD2. This CDR3 spans 16 amino acids. The germline V gene has CDR1 MNHEY and CDR2 SMNVEV (reference sequence). V lost 5 bases and J lost 6; bases outside the gene matches: 7. CDR3: CASSHRLAGGPDTQYF. Here the CDR3 DNA reads TGTGCCAGCAGTCACCGACTAGCGGGAGGGCCGGATACGCAGTATTTT.

The chain has TRBV5-1 and TRBJ2-3, with D hard to call. Trimming left V 1 base short and J 6 bases short, with 12 bases between. Germline CDR1 reads SGHRS; CDR2 reads YFSETQ. There are 14 residues in the CDR3. CDR3 nucleotides: TGCGCCAGCAGCTTGTCTAGATACGGGGATACGCAGTATTTT. Translating gives CASSLSRYGDTQYF.